This section outlines one TCR beta chain sequence together with its context. A junction boundary mismatches the germline segment, possibly from a read error. This record belongs to a study of blood T cell repertoires in COVID-19. About the study: Specimens from acute and convalescent COVID-19 originated in the United States, Italy and Spain.

Generated by immunoSEQ multiplex PCR, the TCRdb table keeps only in-frame clones and is missing some. The repertoire holds about 150,000 clones, with about 79% as singletons. There are 16 residues in the CDR3. CDR1 SSHAT and CDR2 FNYEAQ come from the germline V gene (reference sequence). The age range of participants was 18 to 89 years, with residence in about two dozen US areas. The recovered donors of Cohort 3 showed two negative PCRs, clearance, or symptom resolution. The source is a man in his fifties who had recovered from COVID-19. The chain uses TRBV7-7 and TRBJ2-1, with D uncertain. The sample consisted of PBMCs or T cells enriched from blood (not recorded which). Written as DNA, the CDR3 is TGTGCTAGCAGCTTAGGCGTTGCGAACTCCTACAATGAGCAGTTCTTC. Translated, it gives CASSLGVANSYNEQFF.